Below are 24 T cell receptor beta chains sequenced from a single sample in a study of blood T cell repertoires in COVID-19. The table came from immunoSEQ multiplex PCR; TCRdb's copy has only in-frame clones and leaves some out. The table includes hundreds of thousands of clones, roughly 86% detected once. Sequences were obtained from PBMCs or T cells enriched from blood (not recorded which). The receptors shown here come from a woman aged 18-35 years who had recovered from COVID-19.

The chain is built from TRBV7-8 and TRBJ1-6; weak D call: TRBD1 (6 bases). This CDR3 comprises 15 residues. With 5 bases removed from V and 7 bases from J, the gap between germline ends came to 15 bases. CDR1 and CDR2 from the germline V gene are SGHVS and FQNEAQ. The CDR3 is CASSPPGHLNSPLHF. CDR3 nucleotides: TGTGCCAGCAGCCCCCCGGGACACCTGAATTCACCCCTCCACTTT.

The chain uses TRBV4-3 and TRBJ1-1; D not certain. Germline V gives CDR1 LGHNA, CDR2 YSLEER. Trimming took 6 bases from V and 1 from J, leaving 15 bases between them. CDR3 length: 15 amino acids. The CDR3 reads CASSPREMGNTEAFF. DNA for the CDR3: TGCGCCAGCAGTCCGAGGGAAATGGGGAACACTGAAGCTTTCTTT.

The rearrangement joins TRBV6-7 to TRBJ2-7; D gene uncertain. TRBV6-7 is filed as an ORF, its function uncertain. The CDR3 runs 11 residues. V lost 11 bases and J lost 2, with 10 bases in between. CDR3 region: CAGQDPYEQYF. DNA for the CDR3: TGTGCCGGGCAAGATCCCTACGAGCAGTACTTC.

The chain joins TRBV28 to TRBJ1-5; 8 nucleotides align to TRBD1. Germline V gene sequence: CDR1 MDHEN, CDR2 SYDVKM. This CDR3 comprises 16 residues. J was trimmed by 5 bases and V by 6 bases; bases with no gene match: 12. As DNA, the CDR3 is TGTGCCAGCAGCCGCGCCCTCGACAGGGGAGATCAGCCCCAGCATTTT. Its translation is CASSRALDRGDQPQHF.

V is TRBV7-2 and J is TRBJ1-2, with 9 bases matching TRBD1. This CDR3 is 15 amino acids long. Trimming removed 1 base from V and 8 bases from J; junction bases left unmatched: 8. Germline values: CDR1 SGHTA, CDR2 FQGNSA. The CDR3 DNA is TGTGCCAGCAGCTTAGTCGGGACAGGGTGGGCCGGCTACACCTTC. Protein sequence: CASSLVGTGWAGYTF.

The V and J genes are TRBV7-2 and TRBJ2-2, with 7 bases that match TRBD1. V dropped 1 base and J dropped 0; count of bases not matched to a gene: 2. This CDR3 has 16 residues. Germline lookup yields CDR1 SGHTA and CDR2 FQGNSA. CDR3 amino acids: CASSLGQGANTGELFF. CDR3 DNA: TGTGCCAGCAGCTTAGGTCAGGGGGCGAACACCGGGGAGCTGTTTTTT.

The chain links TRBV7-9 to TRBJ1-6, with 9 bases fitting TRBD1. Germline lookup yields CDR1 SEHNR and CDR2 FQNEAQ (reference sequence). There are 15 residues in the CDR3. V shed 5 bases, J shed 9 bases, and the junction held 8 bases outside the gene matches. CDR3 loop: CASSRSDRGISPLHF. The CDR3 DNA follows: TGTGCCAGCAGCCGTTCTGACAGGGGGATTTCACCCCTCCACTTT. Complete variable domain (other parts from reference TRBV7-9 and TRBJ1-6): DTGVSQNPRHKITKRGQNVTFRCDPISEHNRLYWYRQTLGQGPEFLTYFQNEAQLEKSRLLSDRFSAERPKGSFSTLEIQRTEQGDSAMYLCASSRSDRGISPLHFGNGTRLTVT.

The chain carries TRBV7-2 and TRBJ1-1, with D tentatively TRBD1 (6 bases). CDR3 length equals 14 residues. The V gene's germline CDR1 is SGHTA and CDR2 FQGNSA. Trimming removed 1 base from V and 5 bases from J, with 11 bases in between. CDR3 in amino acids: CASSLVGQGTEAFF. The CDR3, as DNA: TGTGCCAGCAGCTTAGTGGGGCAGGGGACTGAAGCTTTCTTT.

The V call is TRBV30, the J call TRBJ2-1; the match to TRBD1 covers 9 bases. V lost 2 bases and J lost 2; bases outside the gene matches: 4. This CDR3 is built from 15 residues. Germline loops: CDR1 GTSNPN, CDR2 SVGIG (reference sequence). The CDR3 region is CAWSTTGGPYNEQFF. The CDR3 DNA reads TGTGCCTGGAGTACAACAGGGGGCCCCTACAATGAGCAGTTCTTC.

The chain couples TRBV19 to TRBJ2-5, with D perhaps matching TRBD1 (6 bases). Between the trimmed V and J ends, which lost 6 bases and 5 bases, there was a span of 19 bases. This CDR3 is 15 amino acids long. Germline V gene sequence: CDR1 LNHDA, CDR2 SQIVND (reference sequence). In nucleotides, the CDR3 is TGTGCCAGTAGGAGGGACATCGTCGGGTTTGAGACCCAGTACTTC. It specifies CASRRDIVGFETQYF. The full variable domain, in which reference TRBV19 and TRBJ2-5 provide the parts outside the CDR3, is DGGITQSPKYLFRKEGQNVTLSCEQNLNHDAMYWYRQDPGQGLRLIYYSQIVNDFQKGDIAEGYSVSREKKESFPLTVTSAQKNPTAFYLCASRRDIVGFETQYFGPGTRLLVL.

CDR3 sequence: CASSLAPGQGLSEKLFF. The DNA for the CDR3 is TGCGCCAGCAGCTTGGCGCCGGGACAGGGGCTAAGTGAAAAACTGTTTTTT. V is TRBV5-1 and J is TRBJ1-4, with 10 bases matching TRBD1. Germline V CDR1 and CDR2: SGHRS, YFSETQ. The J segment lost 7 bases and the V segment lost 0 bases, leaving 9 bases of the junction unmatched. The CDR3 extends over 17 amino acids.

The chain is built from TRBV6-2 or TRBV6-3 and TRBJ2-7; D is possibly TRBD1 (5 bases). This CDR3 is built from 16 residues. V lost 0 bases, J lost 4 bases, and 16 bases lay in between. Germline lookup yields CDR1 MNHEY and CDR2 SVGEGT. In nucleotides, the CDR3 is TGTGCCAGCAGTTACTCGACAGACAGCACCACGTACGAGCAGTACTTC. Translation: CASSYSTDSTTYEQYF.

The sample holds one count of this clone. The chain is built from TRBV5-8 and TRBJ2-3; a possible D gene is TRBD2 (7 bases). V was trimmed by 4 bases and J by 4 bases, leaving 16 bases between them. The CDR3 runs 15 residues. CDR1 is SGHTS and CDR2 is YDEGEE in the germline V gene. The CDR3 sequence is CASSLRGAVADTQYF. The CDR3 DNA is TGTGCCAGCAGCCTACGGGGGGCCGTCGCAGATACGCAGTATTTT.

The chain recombines TRBV5-1 with TRBJ2-7; possibly TRBD1 for D (6 bases). The CDR3 sequence is 14 residues long. Germline lookup yields CDR1 SGHRS and CDR2 YFSETQ. The V and J ends lost 3 bases and 4 bases respectively, with 14 bases between them. The CDR3 spells CASSSDRNAYEQYF. The CDR3 coding sequence is TGCGCCAGCAGCTCGGACAGAAACGCGTACGAGCAGTACTTC.

This clone appeared a single time. V usage is TRBV20-1 and J usage is TRBJ1-2, with TRBD1 as a possible D gene (6 bases). CDR3 size: 11 residues. CDR1 is DFQATT, CDR2 SNEGSKA, per germline (reference sequence). This CDR3 reads CSSGVTDGYTF. DNA for the CDR3: TGCAGCTCAGGGGTTACGGATGGCTACACCTTC.

The V and J genes are TRBV27 and TRBJ2-1, with 7 bases matching TRBD2. Germline assignment: CDR1 MNHEY and CDR2 SMNVEV (reference sequence). This CDR3 spans 20 amino acids. The V gene end was trimmed by 2 bases and the J gene end by 5 bases; junction bases not matched to a gene: 21. The CDR3 reads CASSLRGFGDYGANHNEQFF. For the CDR3, the DNA is TGTGCCAGCAGTTTAAGGGGCTTTGGGGACTACGGCGCCAACCACAATGAGCAGTTCTTC.

The chain couples TRBV5-1 to TRBJ1-2; 10 bases line up with TRBD1. From germline, CDR1 is SGHRS and CDR2 YFSETQ. V lost 4 bases, J lost 2 bases, and 8 bases stayed unmatched. The CDR3 consists of 16 residues. DNA for the CDR3: TGCGCCAGCAGCCCCGGACAGGGGGAGTCAAACTATGGCTACACCTTC. Translated, it gives CASSPGQGESNYGYTF.

This clone was observed once. The chain employs TRBV7-9 and TRBJ1-1; no reliable D call. The CDR3 is 14 amino acids. Per germline, CDR1 SEHNR and CDR2 FQNEAQ (reference sequence). The V end lost 5 bases, the J end lost 4 bases, and 14 bases lay between the germline ends. The CDR3 reads CASSPQIGVTEAFF. CDR3 nucleotide sequence: TGTGCCAGCAGCCCGCAGATCGGGGTCACTGAAGCTTTCTTT.

This clone was observed a single time. The CDR3 spells CASSLADRYSPLHF. Here the CDR3 DNA reads TGTGCCAGCAGCCTGGCGGACAGATATTCACCCCTCCACTTT. The V call is TRBV28, the J call TRBJ1-6; possibly TRBD1 for D (6 bases). The CDR3 contains 14 residues. Germline assignment: CDR1 MDHEN and CDR2 SYDVKM. V shed 6 bases and J shed 8 bases, with 14 bases lying between them.

This clone showed up just once. The CDR3 sequence is CASSMGGDRGYAGYTF. As DNA, the CDR3 is TGTGCCAGTAGTATGGGCGGCGACAGGGGGTATGCGGGCTACACCTTC. This rearrangement joins TRBV19 to TRBJ1-2; TRBD1 matches 9 bases. The V and J ends lost 3 bases and 8 bases, in that order; junction bases with no gene match: 13. This CDR3 comprises 16 residues. Germline V gene lookup returns CDR1 LNHDA and CDR2 SQIVND (reference sequence). Based on the CDR3 plus reference TRBV19 and TRBJ1-2, the full variable domain is DGGITQSPKYLFRKEGQNVTLSCEQNLNHDAMYWYRQDPGQGLRLIYYSQIVNDFQKGDIAEGYSVSREKKESFPLTVTSAQKNPTAFYLCASSMGGDRGYAGYTFGSGTRLTVV.

The chain recombines TRBV7-8 with TRBJ1-1; D might be TRBD1 (5 bases). The CDR3 runs 14 residues. Trimming shortened V by 5 bases and J by 5 bases, and 15 bases separated the two germline ends. The germline CDR1 and CDR2 sequences are SGHVS and FQNEAQ. The DNA for the CDR3 is TGTGCCAGCAGCCGAGGTCAGGGTAGTACTGAAGCTTTCTTT. This gives the protein CASSRGQGSTEAFF.

The genes are TRBV4-3 and TRBJ2-1; D remains ambiguous. Trimming pared 0 bases from V and 0 bases from J, leaving 15 bases between. The germline V gene encodes CDR1 LGHNA and CDR2 YSLEER. The CDR3 sequence is 18 residues long. CDR3 amino acids: CASSQDYERMSSYNEQFF. The DNA for the CDR3 is TGCGCCAGCAGCCAAGATTATGAGAGGATGAGCTCCTACAATGAGCAGTTCTTC.

In its sample, this clone was seen once. DNA for the CDR3: TGTGCCAGCAGTTTCGTGGGGGCGTCCTACAATGAGCAGTTCTTC. This translates into CASSFVGASYNEQFF. The chain combines TRBV28 with TRBJ2-1, with D possibly TRBD1 on 6 matching bases. Germline assignment: CDR1 MDHEN and CDR2 SYDVKM. V shed 3 bases and J shed 1 base, with 10 bases lying between them. There are 15 residues in the CDR3.

The chain recombines TRBV6-5 with TRBJ1-4; tentative D call: TRBD1 (6 bases). V was clipped by 5 bases and J by 5 bases, with 12 bases between them. CDR3 size: 14 residues. Germline V CDR1 and CDR2: MNHEY, SVGAGI. CDR3 amino acids: CASSLTGTNEKLFF. The CDR3 DNA is TGTGCCAGCAGTCTAACAGGGACGAATGAAAAACTGTTTTTT.